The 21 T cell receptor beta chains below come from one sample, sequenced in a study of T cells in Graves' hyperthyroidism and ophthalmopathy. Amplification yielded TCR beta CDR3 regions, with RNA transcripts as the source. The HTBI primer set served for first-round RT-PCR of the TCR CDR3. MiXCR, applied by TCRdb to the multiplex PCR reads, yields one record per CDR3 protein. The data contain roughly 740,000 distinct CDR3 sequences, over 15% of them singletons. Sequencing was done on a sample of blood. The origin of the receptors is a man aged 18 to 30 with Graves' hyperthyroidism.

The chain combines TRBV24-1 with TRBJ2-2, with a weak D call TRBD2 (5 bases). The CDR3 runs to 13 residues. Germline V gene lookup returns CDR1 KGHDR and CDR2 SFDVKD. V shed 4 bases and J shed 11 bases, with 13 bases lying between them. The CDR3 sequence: CATSDPNPGELFF. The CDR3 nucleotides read TGTGCCACCAGTGACCCAAATCCGGGAGAGCTGTTTTTT.

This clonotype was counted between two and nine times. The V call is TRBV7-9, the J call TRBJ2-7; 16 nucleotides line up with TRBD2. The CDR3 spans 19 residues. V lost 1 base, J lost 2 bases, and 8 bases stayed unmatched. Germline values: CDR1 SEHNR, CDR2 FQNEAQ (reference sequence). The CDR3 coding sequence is TGTGCCAGCAGCTTAGTCGAGGGACTAGCGGGAGGGACACCCTACGAGCAGTACTTC. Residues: CASSLVEGLAGGTPYEQYF.

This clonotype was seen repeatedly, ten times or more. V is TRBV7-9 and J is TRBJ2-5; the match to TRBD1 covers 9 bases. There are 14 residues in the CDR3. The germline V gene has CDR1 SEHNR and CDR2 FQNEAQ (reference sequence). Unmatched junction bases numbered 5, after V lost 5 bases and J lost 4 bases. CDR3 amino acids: CASSEYRGLETQYF. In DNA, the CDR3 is TGTGCCAGCAGCGAATACAGGGGGCTAGAGACCCAGTACTTC.

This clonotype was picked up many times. CDR3 protein: CATQSSYNEQFF. In nucleotides, the CDR3 is TGTGCCACCCAAAGCTCCTACAATGAGCAGTTCTTC. The chain combines TRBV28 with TRBJ2-1; D gene unclear. In germline, CDR1 is MDHEN, CDR2 SYDVKM. The length of the CDR3 is 12 residues. V lost 10 bases and J lost 0, with 7 bases in between.

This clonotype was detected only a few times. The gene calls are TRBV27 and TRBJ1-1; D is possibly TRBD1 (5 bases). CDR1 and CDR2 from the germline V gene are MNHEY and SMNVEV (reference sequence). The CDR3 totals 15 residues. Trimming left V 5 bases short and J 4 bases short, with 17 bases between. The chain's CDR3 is CASSGSGYQGTEAFF. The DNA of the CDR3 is TGTGCCAGCAGTGGGTCGGGCTATCAGGGCACTGAAGCTTTCTTT.

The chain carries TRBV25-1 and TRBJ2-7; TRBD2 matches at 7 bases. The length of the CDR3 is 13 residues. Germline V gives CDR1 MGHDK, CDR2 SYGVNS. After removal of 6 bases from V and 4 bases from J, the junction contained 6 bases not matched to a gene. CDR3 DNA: TGTGCCAGCAGAGACTGGGAGGGGTACGAGCAGTACTTC. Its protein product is CASRDWEGYEQYF.

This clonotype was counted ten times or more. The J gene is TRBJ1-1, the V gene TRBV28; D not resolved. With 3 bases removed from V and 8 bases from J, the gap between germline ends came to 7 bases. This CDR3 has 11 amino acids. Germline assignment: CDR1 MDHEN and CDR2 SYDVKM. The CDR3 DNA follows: TGTGCCAGCAGTTTCGAAGGGGAAGCTTTCTTT. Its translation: CASSFEGEAFF.

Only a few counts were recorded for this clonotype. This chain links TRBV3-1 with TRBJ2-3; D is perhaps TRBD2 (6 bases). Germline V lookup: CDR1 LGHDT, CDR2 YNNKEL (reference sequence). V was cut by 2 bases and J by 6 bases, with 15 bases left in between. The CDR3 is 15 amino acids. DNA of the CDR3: TGTGCCAGCAGCCAATACGGGAGCAGCTCCGATACGCAGTATTTT. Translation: CASSQYGSSSDTQYF.

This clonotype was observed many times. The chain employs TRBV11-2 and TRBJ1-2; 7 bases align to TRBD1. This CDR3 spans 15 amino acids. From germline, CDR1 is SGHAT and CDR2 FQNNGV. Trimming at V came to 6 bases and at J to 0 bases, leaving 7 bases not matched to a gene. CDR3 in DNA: TGTGCCAGCAGTTCCGACAGGGCCCCTAACTATGGCTACACCTTC. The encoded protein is CASSSDRAPNYGYTF.

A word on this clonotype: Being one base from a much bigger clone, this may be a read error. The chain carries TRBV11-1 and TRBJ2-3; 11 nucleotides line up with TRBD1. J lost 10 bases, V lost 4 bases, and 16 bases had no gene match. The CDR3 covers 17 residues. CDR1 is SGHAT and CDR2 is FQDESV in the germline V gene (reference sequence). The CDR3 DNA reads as TGTGCCAGCAGCTCGTCCGGGACAGGGGGTCTTCGGGATGCGCAGTATTTT. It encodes CASSSSGTGGLRDAQYF.

CDR3 in DNA: TGCAGCGTTGATTTGTCAGTAACCACTGAAGCTTTCTTT. It codes for CSVDLSVTTEAFF. The chain has TRBV29-1 and TRBJ1-1; D unresolved. Germline V lookup: CDR1 SQVTM, CDR2 ANQGSEA. V was clipped by 3 bases and J by 4 bases, with 12 bases between them. The CDR3 is 13 amino acids.

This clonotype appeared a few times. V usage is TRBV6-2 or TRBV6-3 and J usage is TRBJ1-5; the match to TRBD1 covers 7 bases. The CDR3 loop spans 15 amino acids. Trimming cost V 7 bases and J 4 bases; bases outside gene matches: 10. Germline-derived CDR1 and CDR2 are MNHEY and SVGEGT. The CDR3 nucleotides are TGTGCCAGCAAACCCCCTACAGGGGAAAATCAGCCCCAGCATTTT. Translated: CASKPPTGENQPQHF.

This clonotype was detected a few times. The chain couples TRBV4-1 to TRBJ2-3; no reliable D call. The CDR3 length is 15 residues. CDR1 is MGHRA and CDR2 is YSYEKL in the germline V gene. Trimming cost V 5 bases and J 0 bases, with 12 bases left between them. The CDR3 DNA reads TGCGCCAGCAGCTTTACCAGCCTTAGCACAGATACGCAGTATTTT. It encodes CASSFTSLSTDTQYF.

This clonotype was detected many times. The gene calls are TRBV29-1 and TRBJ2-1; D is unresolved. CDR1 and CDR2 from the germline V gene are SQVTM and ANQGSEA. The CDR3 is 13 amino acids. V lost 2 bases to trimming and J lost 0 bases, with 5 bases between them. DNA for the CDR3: TGCAGCGTTGAATCGAGCTCCTACAATGAGCAGTTCTTC. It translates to CSVESSSYNEQFF.

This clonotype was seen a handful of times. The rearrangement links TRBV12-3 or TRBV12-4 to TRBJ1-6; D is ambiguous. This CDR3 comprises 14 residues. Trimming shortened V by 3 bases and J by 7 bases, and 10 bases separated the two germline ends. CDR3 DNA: TGTGCCAGCAGTTTGAGGCAGACCAATTCACCCCTCCACTTT. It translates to CASSLRQTNSPLHF.

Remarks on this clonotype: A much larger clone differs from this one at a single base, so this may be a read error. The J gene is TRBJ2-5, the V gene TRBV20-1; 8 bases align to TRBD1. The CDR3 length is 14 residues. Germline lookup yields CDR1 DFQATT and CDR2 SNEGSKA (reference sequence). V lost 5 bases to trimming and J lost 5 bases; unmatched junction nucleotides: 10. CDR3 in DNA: TGCAGTGCTGGAGCCCGGACAGGGCGTGAGACCCAGTACTTC. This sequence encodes CSAGARTGRETQYF.

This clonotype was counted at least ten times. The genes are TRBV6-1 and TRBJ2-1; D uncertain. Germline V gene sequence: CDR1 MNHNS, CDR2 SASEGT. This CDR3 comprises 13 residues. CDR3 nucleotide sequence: TGTGGCTATTGGGTGGCGGATAGTAATGAGCAGTTCTTC. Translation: CGYWVADSNEQFF.

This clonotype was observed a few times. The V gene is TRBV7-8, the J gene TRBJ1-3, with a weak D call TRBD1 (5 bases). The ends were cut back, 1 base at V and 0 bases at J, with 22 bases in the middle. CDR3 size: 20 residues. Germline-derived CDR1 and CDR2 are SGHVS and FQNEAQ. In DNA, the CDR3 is TGTGCCAGCAGCTTAGGGTTCATTAGGGGTGGTTTCACCTCTGGAAACACCATATATTTT. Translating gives CASSLGFIRGGFTSGNTIYF.

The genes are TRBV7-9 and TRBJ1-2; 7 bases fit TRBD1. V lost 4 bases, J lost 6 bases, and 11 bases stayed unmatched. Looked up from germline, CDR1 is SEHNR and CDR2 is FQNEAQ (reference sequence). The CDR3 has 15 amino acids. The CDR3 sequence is CASSSQNRGLDGYTF. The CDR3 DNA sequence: TGTGCCAGCAGCTCCCAAAACAGGGGTTTGGATGGCTACACCTTC.

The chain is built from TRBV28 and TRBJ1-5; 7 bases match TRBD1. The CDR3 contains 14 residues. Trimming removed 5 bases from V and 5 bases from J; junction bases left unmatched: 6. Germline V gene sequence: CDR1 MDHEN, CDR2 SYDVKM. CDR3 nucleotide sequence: TGTGCCAGCAGTCCCCGACAGGGTTATCAGCCCCAGCATTTT. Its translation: CASSPRQGYQPQHF.

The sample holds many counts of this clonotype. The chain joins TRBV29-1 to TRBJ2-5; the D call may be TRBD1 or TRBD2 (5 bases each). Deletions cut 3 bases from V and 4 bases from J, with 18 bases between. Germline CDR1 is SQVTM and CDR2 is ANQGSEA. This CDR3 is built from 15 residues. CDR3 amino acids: CSVESGAARGETQYF. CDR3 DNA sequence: TGCAGCGTTGAGTCCGGGGCCGCAAGGGGAGAGACCCAGTACTTC.